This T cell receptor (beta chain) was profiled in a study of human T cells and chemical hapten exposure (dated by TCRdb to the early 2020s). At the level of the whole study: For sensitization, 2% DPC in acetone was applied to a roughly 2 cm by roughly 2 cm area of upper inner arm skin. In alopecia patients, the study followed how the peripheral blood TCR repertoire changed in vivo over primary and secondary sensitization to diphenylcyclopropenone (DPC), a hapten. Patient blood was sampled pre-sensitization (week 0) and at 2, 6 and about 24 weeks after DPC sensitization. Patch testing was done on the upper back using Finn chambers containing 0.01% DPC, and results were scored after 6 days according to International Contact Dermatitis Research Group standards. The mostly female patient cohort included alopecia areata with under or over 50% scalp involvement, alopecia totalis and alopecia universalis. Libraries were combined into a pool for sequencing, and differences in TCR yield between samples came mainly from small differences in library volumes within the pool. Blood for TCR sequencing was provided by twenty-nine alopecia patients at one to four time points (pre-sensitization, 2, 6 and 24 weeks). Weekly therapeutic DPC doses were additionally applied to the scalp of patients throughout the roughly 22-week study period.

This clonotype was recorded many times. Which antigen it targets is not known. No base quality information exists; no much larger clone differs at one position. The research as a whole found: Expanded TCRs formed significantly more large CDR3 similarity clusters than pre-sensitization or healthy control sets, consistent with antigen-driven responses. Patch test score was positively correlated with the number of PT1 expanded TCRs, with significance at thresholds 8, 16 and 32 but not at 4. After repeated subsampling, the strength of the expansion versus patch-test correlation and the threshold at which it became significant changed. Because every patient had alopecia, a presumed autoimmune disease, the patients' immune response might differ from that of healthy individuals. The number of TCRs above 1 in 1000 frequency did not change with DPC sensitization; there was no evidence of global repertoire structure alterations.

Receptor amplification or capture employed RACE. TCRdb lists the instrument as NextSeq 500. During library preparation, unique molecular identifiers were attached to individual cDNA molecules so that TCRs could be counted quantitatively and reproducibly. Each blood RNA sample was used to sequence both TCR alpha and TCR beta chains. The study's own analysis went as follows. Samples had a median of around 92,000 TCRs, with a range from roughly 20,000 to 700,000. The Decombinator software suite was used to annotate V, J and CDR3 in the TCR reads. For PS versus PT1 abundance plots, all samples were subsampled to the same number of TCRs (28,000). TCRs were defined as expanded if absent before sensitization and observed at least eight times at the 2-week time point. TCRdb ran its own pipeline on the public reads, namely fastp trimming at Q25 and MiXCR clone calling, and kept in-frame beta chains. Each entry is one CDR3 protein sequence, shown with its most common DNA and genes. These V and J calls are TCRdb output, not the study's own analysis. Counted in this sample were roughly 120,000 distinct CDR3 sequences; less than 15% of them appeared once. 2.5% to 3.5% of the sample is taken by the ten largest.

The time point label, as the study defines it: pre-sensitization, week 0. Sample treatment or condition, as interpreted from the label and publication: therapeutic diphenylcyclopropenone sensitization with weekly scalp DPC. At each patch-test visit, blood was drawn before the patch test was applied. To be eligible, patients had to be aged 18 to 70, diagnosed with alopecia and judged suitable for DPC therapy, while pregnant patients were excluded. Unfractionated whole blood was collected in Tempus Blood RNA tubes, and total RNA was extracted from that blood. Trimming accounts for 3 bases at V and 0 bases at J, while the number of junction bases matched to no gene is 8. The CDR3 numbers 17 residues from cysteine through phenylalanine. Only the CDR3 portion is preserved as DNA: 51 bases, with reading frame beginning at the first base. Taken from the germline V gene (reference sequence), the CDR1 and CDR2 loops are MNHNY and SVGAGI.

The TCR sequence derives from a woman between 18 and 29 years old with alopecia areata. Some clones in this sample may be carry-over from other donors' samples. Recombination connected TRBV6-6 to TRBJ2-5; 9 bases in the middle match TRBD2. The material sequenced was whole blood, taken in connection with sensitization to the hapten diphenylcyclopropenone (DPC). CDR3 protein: CASSYQLIAGDQETQYF. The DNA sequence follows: TGTGCCAGCAGTTATCAACTAATAGCGGGGGACCAAGAGACCCAGTACTTC.